The T cell receptor beta chain under discussion was sequenced for a study of cytotoxic CD8 clonotypes in ibrutinib-treated CLL (dated by TCRdb to about 2021). With regard to the full study: The cohort was composed of more than ten relapsed/refractory and about 15 treatment-naive patients; IGHV unmutated status was identified in 17 patients. Responses were partial in about 25 patients and complete in 2; after median around 65 months follow-up, about 14 stayed in remission and about twelve progressed. On average, each sample yielded 255,043 productive templates and tens of thousands of productive rearrangements. Response samples were obtained after a median of around eleven months of treatment, with a range of roughly 6 to 36 months. Cryopreserved peripheral blood mononuclear cells were obtained prior to treatment, at the time of response, and at either disease progression or sustained remission. Longitudinal samples were obtainable from about 30% of the 86 participants in the trial.

Paper-wide results and their limitations: Clonality increased at ibrutinib response, stayed stable in sustained remission, and fell back toward baseline at progression. Baseline clonality was found to be higher than that of age-matched healthy donors and was strongly correlated with circulating CD8+ T-cell counts. Public clonotypes were rare and either shrank or stayed stable during treatment, and the rise in clonality at ibrutinib response reflected expansion of private clonotypes. Sustained-remission and progressing patients did not have matched sampling times, and lymph node repertoires were not examined.

The goal of deep resolution MiSeq sequencing was a depth between 1 in 1 million and 1 in 200,000 T cells, and coverage averaged 10x per clonotype. The immunoSEQ hsTCRB Kit was used to generate TCR beta libraries. In the paper's pipeline: ImmunoSEQ Data Assistant and ImmunoSEQ Analyzer were used for data analysis, and V, D and J genes were assigned according to IMGT definitions. Clonality, which ranges from 0 to 1, was calculated by subtracting the normalized Shannon entropy of productive rearrangement frequencies from one. Only overrepresented clonotypes making up at least 0.05% of the repertoire of each patient were included in the public clonotype analysis. Repertoires from more than ten age-matched healthy donors in immuneACCESS were used as clonality controls. Imported from immuneACCESS, the table was reduced by TCRdb to in-frame sequences with V and J called. These copies leave out some clones; in studies compared against another copy, an unresolved V gene accounts for under half, and the cause of the remainder is not known. V, J and clone size were drawn from that table, and D and trimming were deduced from the DNA. Counted in this sample were tens of thousands of clones; about 86% of them appeared once. About 5.6% of the sample is taken by the ten largest.

Note on this clone: Its cognate antigen has yet to be identified. The sample holds no much larger clone one base away, and base qualities are not on file.

For TCR beta library preparation, roughly 1.8 micrograms of genomic DNA was extracted from cryopreserved PBMCs. Longitudinal blood samples from CLL patients on ibrutinib monotherapy underwent high-throughput TCR beta sequencing. The patients took part in an open-label, single-center phase 2 trial of ibrutinib monotherapy. The germline V gene yields SGHDT for CDR1 and YYEEEE for CDR2. Deletion took 3 bases off V and 1 base off J, with a span of 8 bases between the germline ends. Taken from cysteine to phenylalanine, the CDR3 has 15 residues. This entry keeps only the CDR3 DNA: 45 bases, framed from base 1.

This receptor was obtained from a human donor with chronic lymphocytic leukemia. The V gene is TRBV5-6 and the J gene is TRBJ2-6; the best D guess is TRBD2, with 5 bases matching. Sequenced material: PBMCs, taken before ibrutinib treatment. CDR3 sequence: CASSSRGSGANVLTF. The DNA reads as follows: TGTGCCAGCAGCTCAAGAGGGTCTGGGGCCAACGTCCTGACTTTC.